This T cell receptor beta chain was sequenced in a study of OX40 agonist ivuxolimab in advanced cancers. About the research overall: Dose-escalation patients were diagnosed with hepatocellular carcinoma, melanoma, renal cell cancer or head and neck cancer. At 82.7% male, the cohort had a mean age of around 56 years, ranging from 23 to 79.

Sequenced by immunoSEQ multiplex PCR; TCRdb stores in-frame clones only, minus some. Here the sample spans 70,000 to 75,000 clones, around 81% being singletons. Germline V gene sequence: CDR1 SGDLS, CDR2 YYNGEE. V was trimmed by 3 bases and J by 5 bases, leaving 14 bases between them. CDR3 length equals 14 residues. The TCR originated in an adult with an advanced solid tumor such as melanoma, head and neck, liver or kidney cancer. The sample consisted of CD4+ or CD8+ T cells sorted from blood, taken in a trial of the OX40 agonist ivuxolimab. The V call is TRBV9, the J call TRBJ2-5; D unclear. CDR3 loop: CASSASTWSETQYF. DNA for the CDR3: TGTGCCAGCAGCGCGTCTACTTGGTCGGAGACCCAGTACTTC.